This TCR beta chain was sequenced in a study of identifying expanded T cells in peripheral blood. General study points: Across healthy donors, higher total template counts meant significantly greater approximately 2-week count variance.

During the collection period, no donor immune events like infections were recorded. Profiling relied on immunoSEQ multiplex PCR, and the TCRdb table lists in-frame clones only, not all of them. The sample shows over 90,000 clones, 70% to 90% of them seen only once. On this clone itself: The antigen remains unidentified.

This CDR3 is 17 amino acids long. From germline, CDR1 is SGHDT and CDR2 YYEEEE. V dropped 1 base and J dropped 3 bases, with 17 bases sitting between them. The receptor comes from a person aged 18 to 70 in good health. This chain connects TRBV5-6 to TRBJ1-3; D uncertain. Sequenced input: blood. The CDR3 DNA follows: TGTGCCAGCAGCTTGCCCCAGAGTTCAGGCTATGGAAACACCATATATTTT. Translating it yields CASSLPQSSGYGNTIYF.